This T cell receptor beta chain was obtained from a study of Graves' ophthalmopathy and Graves' hyperthyroidism. General study points: As the model predicted ophthalmopathy progression, it achieved a sensitivity of 70% to 71% and a specificity of 72.22%.

V was trimmed by 5 bases and J by 4 bases, leaving 11 bases between them. Germline CDR1 SGHTA, CDR2 FQGNSA. The CDR3 has 13 amino acids. Investigators amplified TCR beta CDR3 regions from RNA transcripts. The first round was an RT-PCR with HTBI primers, and the second round was a multiplex PCR. TCRdb reanalysed the multiplex PCR reads using MiXCR and keeps one entry per CDR3 protein. The table records around 400,000 distinct CDR3 sequences, roughly 18% of them present only once. This clonotype was seen many times. Its antigen is undetermined. This receptor was obtained from a woman in her late teens or twenties with Graves' ophthalmopathy. The chain joins TRBV7-2 to TRBJ1-2, with a tentative D call TRBD1 (5 bases). Sequencing used peripheral blood. CDR3 region: CASSIGGVYGYTF. CDR3 nucleotides: TGTGCCAGCAGCATCGGGGGGGTCTATGGCTACACCTTC.